These 24 T cell receptor beta chains came from one sample sequenced in a study of STAT5B mutations in CD4+ large granular lymphocyte leukemia. Sequenced by immunoSEQ multiplex PCR; TCRdb stores in-frame clones only, minus some. The table includes some 30,000 clones, 65% to 85% detected once. The sample comprised CD4+ T cells from blood buffy coats. The source of these receptors is a human donor in good health.

The chain employs TRBV15 and TRBJ1-6, with unresolved D. Trimming pared 0 bases from V and 4 bases from J, leaving 16 bases between. The CDR3 runs to 18 residues. Looked up from germline, CDR1 is LNHNV and CDR2 is YYDKDF (reference sequence). The CDR3, as DNA: TGTGCCACCAGCAGAGATGAGGCCCGCCATCCTTATAATTCACCCCTCCACTTT. It translates to CATSRDEARHPYNSPLHF.

A few counts support this clone. The gene calls are TRBV25-1 and TRBJ2-7; 7 nucleotides line up with TRBD2. The ends lost 2 bases at V and 1 base at J; junction bases unmatched: 5. The CDR3 has 15 amino acids. Germline CDR1 and CDR2: MGHDK and SYGVNS. The CDR3 region is CASSESLGGSYEQYF. The CDR3 coding sequence is TGTGCCAGCAGTGAAAGTTTGGGGGGGTCCTACGAGCAGTACTTC.

The chain has TRBV5-1 and TRBJ2-1; 8 bases are a match to TRBD2. Germline V CDR1 and CDR2: SGHRS, YFSETQ. CDR3 length: 15 residues. The V segment lost 6 bases and the J segment 4 bases; nucleotides outside the gene matches: 9. The CDR3 DNA sequence: TGCGCCAGCACCCCTGGACTAGCCAGTTACAATGAGCAGTTCTTC. Protein: CASTPGLASYNEQFF.

This chain joins TRBV10-3 and TRBJ2-1; 7 bases map to TRBD2. From germline, CDR1 is ENHRY and CDR2 SYGVKD. The CDR3 is 14 amino acids. The ends lost 6 bases at V and 5 bases at J; junction bases unmatched: 7. CDR3 bases: TGTGCCATCAGAGGGGAGCGGGGCGACAATGAGCAGTTCTTC. Translating gives CAIRGERGDNEQFF.

The V call is TRBV5-1, the J call TRBJ2-7, with D uncertain. The length of the CDR3 is 15 residues. CDR1 SGHRS and CDR2 YFSETQ come from the germline V gene. Trimming took off 4 bases at V and 1 base at J, with 15 bases between the two ends. For the CDR3, the DNA is TGCGCCAGCAGCCCCGACCCCACGGCTTCCTACGAGCAGTACTTC. Translated, it gives CASSPDPTASYEQYF.

This sequence joins TRBV4-2 and TRBJ1-6; D gene uncertain. The CDR3 extends over 15 amino acids. Germline V gene sequence: CDR1 LGHNA, CDR2 YNFKEQ. The V gene lost 3 bases and the J gene lost 0 bases, with 6 bases spanning the gap. The DNA of the CDR3 is TGTGCCAGCAGCCAGCGGAGCTCCTATAATTCACCCCTCCACTTT. As protein: CASSQRSSYNSPLHF.

This rearrangement joins TRBV4-1 to TRBJ1-3; D call uncertain. The germline gives CDR1 MGHRA, CDR2 YSYEKL. Trimming removed 0 bases from V and 4 bases from J, with 13 bases in between. The CDR3 loop spans 16 amino acids. Here the CDR3 reads CASSQEGLGTGNTIYF. CDR3 DNA: TGCGCCAGCAGCCAAGAAGGTTTGGGCACGGGAAACACCATATATTTT.

This chain joins TRBV11-3 and TRBJ2-1; tentatively, D is TRBD2 (5 bases). The CDR3 contains 12 residues. Germline V gives CDR1 SGHNT, CDR2 YENEEA. The V gene lost 5 bases and the J gene lost 6 bases, with 8 bases spanning the gap. The CDR3 spells CASSSGGNEQFF. CDR3 bases: TGTGCCAGCAGCAGCGGAGGCAATGAGCAGTTCTTC. Complete variable domain (other parts from reference TRBV11-3 and TRBJ2-1): EAGVVQSPRYKIIEKKQPVAFWCNPISGHNTLYWYLQNLGQGPELLIRYENEEAVDDSQLPKDRFSAERLKGVDSTLKIQPAELGDSAVYLCASSSGGNEQFFGPGTRLTVL.

This clone has only one observation. The J gene is TRBJ2-1, the V gene TRBV7-3, with a possible D match to TRBD1 (7 bases). Trimming stripped 5 bases from V and 5 bases from J, with 19 bases between. CDR1 is SGHTA, CDR2 FQGTGA, per germline. The CDR3 totals 16 residues. The CDR3 nucleotides are TGTGCCAGCAGCCCATCCCGACAGGGCGGGGACAATGAGCAGTTCTTC. It encodes CASSPSRQGGDNEQFF. Full variable domain (remainder filled in from reference TRBV7-3 and TRBJ2-1): GAGVSQTPSNKVTEKGKYVELRCDPISGHTALYWYRQSLGQGPEFLIYFQGTGAADDSGLPNDRFFAVRPEGSVSTLKIQRTERGDSAVYLCASSPSRQGGDNEQFFGPGTRLTVL.

This clone was seen just once. V and J are TRBV5-1 and TRBJ2-5; D unresolved. V lost 0 bases, J lost 5 bases, and 14 bases lay in between. The CDR3 is 15 amino acids. In germline, CDR1 is SGHRS, CDR2 YFSETQ. CDR3 DNA sequence: TGCGCCAGCAGCTTGGTTCCGGCAGCGAGGGAGACCCAGTACTTC. Residues: CASSLVPAARETQYF.

The chain joins TRBV12-5 to TRBJ1-4, with unresolved D. V lost 2 bases and J 2 bases, leaving 6 bases between the germline ends. The CDR3 runs to 14 residues. CDR1 is LGHNT, CDR2 FRNRAP, per germline. As DNA, the CDR3 is TGTGCTAGTGGTTTGTCGGGTACTAATGAAAAACTGTTTTTT. Protein: CASGLSGTNEKLFF.

J is TRBJ1-1 and V is TRBV28; weak D call: TRBD1 (6 bases). The CDR3 spans 13 residues. Germline V lookup: CDR1 MDHEN, CDR2 SYDVKM. V was shortened by 3 bases and J by 6 bases, with 11 bases between the two germline ends. CDR3 DNA: TGTGCCAGCAGTTTCCACGGGGGGCCTGAAGCTTTCTTT. Residues: CASSFHGGPEAFF.

V is TRBV28 and J is TRBJ1-4; D ambiguous. The CDR3 spans 15 residues. From germline, CDR1 is MDHEN and CDR2 SYDVKM. Deletions cut 3 bases from V and 0 bases from J, with 8 bases between. CDR3 bases: TGTGCCAGCAGTTTGCTCATCGCAACTAATGAAAAACTGTTTTTT. As protein: CASSLLIATNEKLFF.

The genes are TRBV28 and TRBJ1-2; unclear D gene. This CDR3 is built from 17 residues. The V end lost 3 bases, the J end lost 2 bases, and 19 bases lay between the germline ends. Germline CDR1 is MDHEN and CDR2 is SYDVKM. The CDR3 nucleotides are TGTGCCAGCAGTTTTAAGGGAAGAGTATACTTGAACTATGGCTACACCTTC. Its translation is CASSFKGRVYLNYGYTF.

About this clone itself: One junction end disagrees with the germline gene, perhaps due to a read error. The chain couples TRBV7-7 to TRBJ2-5; TRBD2 agrees at 8 bases. Looked up from germline, CDR1 is SSHAT and CDR2 is FNYEAQ (reference sequence). CDR3 size: 15 residues. CDR3 residues: CASSLSLREEETQYF. The CDR3 DNA reads TGTGCTAGCAGCTTATCCTTGCGGGAGGAAGAGACCCAGTACTTC.

J is TRBJ2-1 and V is TRBV14; D unresolved. Germline V gene data show CDR1 as SGHDN and CDR2 as FVKESK. V was trimmed by 1 base and J by 4 bases, leaving 8 bases between them. The CDR3 length is 14 residues. The CDR3 sequence is CASSQAQRYNEQFF. For the CDR3, the DNA is TGTGCCAGCAGCCAAGCTCAGAGATACAATGAGCAGTTCTTC. The complete variable domain, with remaining parts taken from reference TRBV14 and TRBJ2-1, reads EAGVTQFPSHSVIEKGQTVTLRCDPISGHDNLYWYRRVMGKEIKFLLHFVKESKQDESGMPNNRFLAERTGGTYSTLKVQPAELEDSGVYFCASSQAQRYNEQFFGPGTRLTVL.

This chain joins TRBV19 and TRBJ2-2; 8 bases match TRBD1. Germline values: CDR1 LNHDA, CDR2 SQIVND (reference sequence). This CDR3 is built from 18 residues. With 7 bases clipped from V and 2 bases from J, the junction kept 15 bases outside the gene matches. The CDR3 spells CASTGDRRGYDNTGELFF. In nucleotides, the CDR3 is TGTGCCAGTACCGGGGACAGGCGAGGGTATGATAACACCGGGGAGCTGTTTTTT.

This rearrangement joins TRBV6-5 to TRBJ2-1, with 12 bases lining up with TRBD1. The length of the CDR3 is 15 residues. The ends lost 5 bases at V and 4 bases at J; junction bases unmatched: 3. Germline V lookup: CDR1 MNHEY, CDR2 SVGAGI. In DNA, the CDR3 is TGTGCCAGCAGTCCGGGACAGGGGGCGTACAATGAGCAGTTCTTC. Residues: CASSPGQGAYNEQFF.

V is TRBV4-2 and J is TRBJ1-5; no firm D call. Germline V gene data show CDR1 as LGHNA and CDR2 as YNFKEQ. Between the trimmed V and J ends, which lost 3 bases and 3 bases, there was a span of 12 bases. There are 15 residues in the CDR3. The CDR3 is CASSHIGLFNQPQHF. The DNA for the CDR3 is TGTGCCAGCAGCCATATAGGGTTATTCAATCAGCCCCAGCATTTT.

The V and J genes are TRBV5-1 and TRBJ1-2; D is possibly TRBD1 (6 bases). The CDR3 contains 15 residues. V was shortened by 0 bases and J by 0 bases, with 9 bases between the two germline ends. Per germline, CDR1 SGHRS and CDR2 YFSETQ. The CDR3 region is CASSLGGASNYGYTF. CDR3 DNA sequence: TGCGCCAGCAGCTTGGGGGGGGCTTCTAACTATGGCTACACCTTC.

The chain couples TRBV5-1 to TRBJ1-1; 10 bases match TRBD1. Germline V CDR1 and CDR2: SGHRS, YFSETQ. Trimming took 0 bases from V and 6 from J; bases not matched to a gene: 11. CDR3 size: 17 residues. The chain's CDR3 is CASSLVPLRDRGAEAFF. CDR3 in DNA: TGCGCCAGCAGCTTGGTGCCGCTACGGGACAGGGGTGCTGAAGCTTTCTTT.

The chain has TRBV9 and TRBJ2-6, with 7 positions matching TRBD1. The CDR3 runs to 15 residues. V was clipped by 3 bases and J by 13 bases; unmatched bases: 13. The germline CDR1 and CDR2 sequences are SGDLS and YYNGEE. The CDR3 DNA reads TGTGCCAGCAGCGGACCGGGACAGTCCCCCGCAGTCCTGACTTTC. Its translation is CASSGPGQSPAVLTF.

Only a few counts were recorded for this clone. This rearrangement joins TRBV11-1 to TRBJ1-1; D is possibly TRBD1 (5 bases). Germline V gene data show CDR1 as SGHAT and CDR2 as FQDESV (reference sequence). Between the trimmed V and J ends, which lost 1 base and 5 bases, there was a span of 8 bases. This CDR3 is built from 13 residues. The CDR3 protein is CASSLGEGTEAFF. Written as DNA, the CDR3 is TGTGCCAGCAGCTTAGGGGAGGGGACTGAAGCTTTCTTT.

The J gene is TRBJ1-5, the V gene TRBV19; D is possibly TRBD1 (6 bases). Trimming removed 4 bases from V and 2 bases from J, with 9 bases in between. Per the germline V gene, CDR1 is LNHDA and CDR2 is SQIVND (reference sequence). The CDR3 runs 14 residues. CDR3 protein: CASSTSGGNQPQHF. CDR3 DNA sequence: TGTGCCAGTAGTACGTCAGGGGGCAATCAGCCCCAGCATTTT.